The following is a TCR beta chain sequence with its context. The sample belongs to a study of blood T cell repertoires in COVID-19. For the study at large: In each case, the material was cDNA or gDNA derived from T cells, B-cell-depleted T cells, or PBMCs.

Original handling: It was from reference gene primer amplification that nucleated cell counts were estimated. This table comes from immunoSEQ multiplex PCR, and its TCRdb copy is limited to in-frame clones, with some not included. That table supplies the V and J calls and clone size; D and trimming were determined from the DNA. The sample contains 150,000 to 200,000 clones, roughly four fifths of which appear only once. The V end was cut by 4 bases, the J end by 2 bases, with 15 bases between. CDR1 and CDR2 (germline): LGHDT, YNNKEL (reference sequence). The CDR3 consists of 16 residues. The sample taken for sequencing was peripheral blood. This chain joins TRBV3-1 (or the pseudogene TRBV3-2) and TRBJ1-5; the D gene is possibly TRBD1 (6 bases). This receptor was taken from a human donor in a cohort sampled during active COVID-19. The CDR3 DNA reads as TGTGCCAGCAGCCTTAGTACAGGGACGGGCAATCAGCCCCAGCATTTT. Translated, it gives CASSLSTGTGNQPQHF.